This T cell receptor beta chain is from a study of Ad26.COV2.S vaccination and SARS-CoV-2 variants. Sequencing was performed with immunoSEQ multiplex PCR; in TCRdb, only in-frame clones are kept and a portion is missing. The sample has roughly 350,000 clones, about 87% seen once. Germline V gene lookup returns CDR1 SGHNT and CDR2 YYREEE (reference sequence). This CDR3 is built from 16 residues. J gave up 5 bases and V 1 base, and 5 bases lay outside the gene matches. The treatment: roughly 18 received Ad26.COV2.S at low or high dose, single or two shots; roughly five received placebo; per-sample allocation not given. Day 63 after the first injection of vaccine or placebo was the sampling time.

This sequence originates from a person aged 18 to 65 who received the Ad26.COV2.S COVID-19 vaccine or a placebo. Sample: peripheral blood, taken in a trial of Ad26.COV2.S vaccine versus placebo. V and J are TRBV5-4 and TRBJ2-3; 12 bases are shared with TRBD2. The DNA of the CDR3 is TGTGCCAGCAGCTTGCTAGCGGGGGGGCAGAGAGATACGCAGTATTTT. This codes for CASSLLAGGQRDTQYF. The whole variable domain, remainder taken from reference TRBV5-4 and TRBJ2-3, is ETGVTQSPTHLIKTRGQQVTLRCSSQSGHNTVSWYQQALGQGPQFIFQYYREEENGRGNFPPRFSGLQFPNYSSELNVNALELDDSALYLCASSLLAGGQRDTQYFGPGTRLTVL.